This record concerns one T cell receptor beta chain sequence. Ten or more counts support this clonotype. Its antigen is currently not known. Nothing much larger sits one base from this clone, and base qualities are not available. Reading from cysteine to phenylalanine, the CDR3 counts 14 amino acids. Left in the record is the CDR3 DNA by itself, 42 bases read in frame from the first base. Between the V and J ends, shortened by 0 bases and 7 bases respectively, the junction contains 7 bases. The germline V gene yields SGHTA for CDR1 and FQGNSA for CDR2. This entry is derived from a study of HIV-infected children after antiretroviral therapy interruption (dated by TCRdb to the late 2010s). For the wider study: All eight included children had a CD4+ count above 500 and a viral load below 50 copies/ml, with four on planned treatment interruption and four on continuous treatment. Samples from the interruption arm were taken at week 0, at week 12, at the end of interruption (week 24 or 48), and about 3 years after the study ended. Recorded exposure to EBV and CMV was present in most of the participating children. Median age was roughly 10 years in the interruption group and approximately 8 years in the continuous treatment group. Continuous-treatment samples were analyzed from corresponding weeks 0, 48 and 150. TCR repertoires were compared between children on planned treatment interruption and children on continuous antiretroviral treatment, alongside thymic output measurements. What the study reported, not specific to this receptor: Sorted CD45RA+ naive cells might include minor non-naive CD45RA+ populations such as EMRA or stem memory cells. The low number of patients is a limitation and the data should be interpreted with caution. In naive CD4+ repertoires of PTI patients, reduced CDR3 sharing between time points was observed after interruption began, whereas many sequences were found to be shared between end of interruption and 3 years later. An increase in the naive CD4+ Gini coefficient was observed by the end of treatment interruption, suggesting clonal expansion, and a return to baseline was observed by 3 years.

The library was built by means of 3' RACE. TCR libraries were constructed from RNA with a 3' RACE protocol that used unique molecular identifiers to correct for PCR amplification bias. Up to about 12 amplicon libraries were pooled and sequenced on an Illumina MiSeq with v2 2x250 paired-end chemistry. The paper's data handling went like this. Decombinator was used to process the reads, assigning V and J genes and CDR3 and applying barcode-based correction of errors and PCR bias. Repertoires were subsampled to equal depth before Gini coefficient calculation using the R ineq package. Three approaches were used to assess CDR3 similarity: GLIPH, Hamming distance and a shared triplet metric. Through fastp at Q25 and MiXCR, TCRdb rebuilt clones from the public reads, retaining in-frame beta chains. Every distinct CDR3 protein forms one entry, paired with its most common genes and DNA. V and J calls and clone size were set by TCRdb, not the authors. A total of 90,000 or so distinct CDR3 sequences appear in this sample, about 7.2% of them only once. The ten largest make up around 1.1% of the sample.

The treatment or condition label for this specimen denotes: PENTA 11 planned treatment interruption arm or continuous ART arm. The participants, all children from the United Kingdom aged 2 to 15 years, had been on at least three-drug ART for a minimum of 24 weeks. The study required cryopreserved PBMCs containing at least 5 million viable cells, and a few candidate patients were excluded because of low viable PBMC yield. Using a FACSAria III cell sorter, naive CD4+ CD45RA+ CD45RO- T cells were FACS-sorted out of thawed PBMCs. Sorted cells were fixed, and RNA was extracted using the RNeasy FFPE kit followed by the RNeasy Micro kit.

This chain joins TRBV7-2 to TRBJ1-6; the D gene remains uncertain. The starting material was CD45RA+ CD4+ T cells from PBMCs, pooled from several time points, obtained from a donor given antiretroviral therapy, either interrupted or continuous. Reading the label with the study, this specimen's cell subset or site is: naive CD4+ CD45RA+ CD45RO- T cells. This receptor was identified in a pool of human donors with HIV. CDR3 sequence: CASSLAWVNSPLHF. The nucleotide sequence reads TGTGCCAGCAGCTTAGCGTGGGTCAATTCACCCCTCCACTTT.